This is a list of T cell receptor beta chains from one sample in a study of T cell responses to AZD1222 COVID-19 vaccine. TCRdb keeps only in-frame clones here, not all; method: immunoSEQ multiplex PCR. The repertoire holds 85,000 to 95,000 clones, with almost 90% as singletons. Here the sequenced sample was peripheral blood, taken on day 0 of AZD1222 vaccination. All receptors derive from an adult in good health. CDR3s include the opening cysteine and the closing phenylalanine or tryptophan. Fields, in order: clone size, J gene, D gene, V gene, CDR3 protein, CDR3 DNA. D genes are given only for firm matches. Only some rows state a clone size, as once, few, many or a class for expanded clones.

size: -; J: TRBJ2-7; D: TRBD2; V: TRBV27; CDR3: CASNHVGTRPSEQYF; DNA: TGTGCCAGCAACCATGTAGGGACTAGGCCGTCCGAGCAGTACTTC
size: -; J: TRBJ2-7; D: -; V: TRBV9; CDR3: CASSAFSGGGTYEQYF; DNA: TGTGCCAGCAGCGCGTTTTCTGGGGGCGGCACCTACGAGCAGTACTTC
size: -; J: TRBJ2-2; D: -; V: TRBV12-3/TRBV12-4; CDR3: CASSLGWAGELFF; DNA: TGTGCCAGCAGTTTAGGGTGGGCCGGGGAGCTGTTTTTT
size: -; J: TRBJ1-5; D: TRBD1; V: TRBV11-2; CDR3: CASSKSGTGDSNQPQHF; DNA: TGTGCCAGCAGCAAGTCAGGGACAGGAGACAGCAATCAGCCCCAGCATTTT
size: -; J: TRBJ1-1; D: -; V: TRBV9; CDR3: CASSVSGRGEAFF; DNA: TGTGCCAGCAGCGTGTCAGGGCGCGGTGAAGCTTTCTTT
size: -; J: TRBJ2-2; D: -; V: TRBV5-1; CDR3: CASSFGGGTADTGELFF; DNA: TGCGCCAGCAGCTTCGGGGGCGGCACGGCGGACACCGGGGAGCTGTTTTTT
size: -; J: TRBJ1-4; D: -; V: TRBV7-2; CDR3: CASSGGGAGGKLFF; DNA: TGTGCCAGCAGCGGGGGAGGGGCCGGAGGGAAACTGTTTTTT
size: -; J: TRBJ1-6; D: -; V: TRBV6-5; CDR3: CASTPARTNSPLHF; DNA: TGTGCCAGCACCCCCGCCCGCACCAATTCACCCCTCCACTTT
size: -; J: TRBJ2-3; D: TRBD2; V: TRBV6-2/TRBV6-3; CDR3: CASSRLPGLAGKVTDTQYF; DNA: TGTGCCAGCAGCCGACTTCCGGGACTAGCGGGGAAAGTCACAGATACGCAGTATTTT
size: -; J: TRBJ2-7; D: -; V: TRBV12-3/TRBV12-4; CDR3: CASSFGYEQYF; DNA: TGTGCCAGCAGTTTCGGCTACGAGCAGTACTTC
size: -; J: TRBJ1-1; D: -; V: TRBV11-2; CDR3: CASSPSNTRLQEAFF; DNA: TGTGCCAGCAGCCCCTCGAATACAAGGCTGCAAGAAGCTTTCTTT
size: -; J: TRBJ1-5; D: -; V: TRBV5-8; CDR3: CASSRIDSPNQPQHF; DNA: TGTGCCAGCAGCCGTATCGACAGCCCCAATCAGCCCCAGCATTTT
size: -; J: TRBJ1-2; D: TRBD1; V: TRBV19; CDR3: CASRDRGGSGYTF; DNA: TGTGCCAGTAGGGACAGGGGGGGCTCTGGCTACACCTTC
size: -; J: TRBJ2-1; D: TRBD1; V: TRBV27; CDR3: CASRQGTGLWDEQFF; DNA: TGTGCCAGCCGGCAAGGGACAGGACTTTGGGATGAGCAGTTCTTC
size: -; J: TRBJ1-1; D: -; V: TRBV3-1/TRBV3-2; CDR3: CASSQDPGGNTEAFF; DNA: TGTGCCAGCAGCCAAGATCCCGGGGGGAACACTGAAGCTTTCTTT
size: -; J: TRBJ1-1; D: -; V: TRBV6-4; CDR3: CASSDSAANTEAFF; DNA: TGTGCCAGCAGTGACTCGGCGGCGAACACTGAAGCTTTCTTT
size: -; J: TRBJ1-5; D: -; V: TRBV5-8; CDR3: CASSLVTAGRNQPQHF; DNA: TGTGCCAGCAGCTTGGTTACGGCGGGGCGCAATCAGCCCCAGCATTTT
size: -; J: TRBJ1-5; D: -; V: TRBV25-1; CDR3: CASSRAGGNQPQHF; DNA: TGTGCCAGCAGCAGGGCGGGGGGCAATCAGCCCCAGCATTTT
size: -; J: TRBJ1-6; D: -; V: TRBV19; CDR3: CASSGRESSYNSPLHF; DNA: TGTGCCAGCTCTGGACGGGAGAGCTCCTATAATTCACCCCTCCACTTT
size: -; J: TRBJ1-1; D: TRBD1; V: TRBV15; CDR3: CATSSPKSGWTGANTEAFF; DNA: TGTGCCACCAGCAGTCCTAAATCGGGTTGGACAGGGGCGAACACTGAAGCTTTCTTT
size: -; J: TRBJ1-3; D: -; V: TRBV6-5; CDR3: CASSYWDTGNTIYF; DNA: TGTGCCAGCAGTTACTGGGATACTGGAAACACCATATATTTT
size: -; J: TRBJ2-1; D: -; V: TRBV15; CDR3: CATSTRASNEQFF; DNA: TGTGCCACCAGCACACGGGCGTCTAATGAGCAGTTCTTC
size: -; J: TRBJ2-1; D: -; V: TRBV9; CDR3: CASTAGLQIGSYNEQFF; DNA: TGTGCCAGCACGGCGGGACTCCAAATCGGCTCCTACAATGAGCAGTTCTTC
size: -; J: TRBJ1-5; D: -; V: TRBV6-5; CDR3: CASSPGDFQPQHF; DNA: TGTGCCAGCAGTCCAGGGGATTTTCAGCCCCAGCATTTT
size: -; J: TRBJ2-1; D: TRBD2; V: TRBV2; CDR3: CASNLSGGGNEQFF; DNA: TGTGCCAGCAATCTGAGCGGGGGGGGCAATGAGCAGTTCTTC
size: -; J: TRBJ1-2; D: TRBD1; V: TRBV6-4; CDR3: CASSDETGNGYTF; DNA: TGTGCCAGCAGTGACGAGACAGGGAATGGCTACACCTTC
size: -; J: TRBJ1-2; D: -; V: TRBV12-3/TRBV12-4; CDR3: CASSLLNYGYTF; DNA: TGTGCCAGCAGTTTATTAAACTATGGCTACACCTTC
size: -; J: TRBJ1-1; D: -; V: TRBV6-5; CDR3: CASSYSGTMNTEAFF; DNA: TGTGCCAGCAGTTACTCGGGGACGATGAACACTGAAGCTTTCTTT
size: -; J: TRBJ1-5; D: -; V: TRBV6-5; CDR3: CASKVLQGNQPQHF; DNA: TGTGCCAGCAAAGTTTTACAGGGCAATCAGCCCCAGCATTTT
size: -; J: TRBJ2-3; D: -; V: TRBV2; CDR3: CASSRDGDTDTQYF; DNA: TGTGCCAGCAGTCGCGACGGCGACACAGATACGCAGTATTTT
size: -; J: TRBJ1-3; D: -; V: TRBV6-5; CDR3: CAARSSGNTIYF; DNA: TGTGCCGCAAGGTCCTCTGGAAACACCATATATTTT
size: -; J: TRBJ2-7; D: TRBD1; V: TRBV27; CDR3: CASSRTGNYEQYF; DNA: TGTGCCAGCAGCCGGACAGGGAACTACGAGCAGTACTTC
size: -; J: TRBJ1-1; D: -; V: TRBV6-4; CDR3: CASRPGHQNTEAFF; DNA: TGTGCCAGCAGGCCGGGACACCAGAACACTGAAGCTTTCTTT
size: -; J: TRBJ2-2; D: -; V: TRBV7-9; CDR3: CASIYGGDTGELFF; DNA: TGTGCCTCCATATACGGTGGGGACACCGGGGAGCTGTTTTTT
size: few; J: TRBJ2-1; D: -; V: TRBV11-3; CDR3: CASSVAAYNEQFF; DNA: TGTGCCAGCAGCGTAGCCGCTTACAATGAGCAGTTCTTC
size: few; J: TRBJ2-7; D: -; V: TRBV5-4; CDR3: CASSGGGLDEQYF; DNA: TGTGCCAGCAGTGGAGGGGGCTTGGACGAGCAGTACTTC
size: -; J: TRBJ1-1; D: -; V: TRBV2; CDR3: CASSDEPNTEAFF; DNA: TGTGCCAGCAGTGACGAACCGAACACTGAAGCTTTCTTT
size: -; J: TRBJ2-3; D: TRBD2; V: TRBV7-2; CDR3: CASSTPTAGARVGTDTQYF; DNA: TGTGCCAGCAGCACCCCCACAGCGGGGGCCCGGGTTGGCACAGATACGCAGTATTTT
size: -; J: TRBJ1-1; D: -; V: TRBV18; CDR3: CASSPGLGGITEAFF; DNA: TGTGCCAGCTCACCGGGCCTCGGGGGGATCACTGAAGCTTTCTTT
size: -; J: TRBJ2-1; D: -; V: TRBV5-1; CDR3: CASRSSSYNEQFF; DNA: TGCGCCAGCCGGTCGAGCTCCTACAATGAGCAGTTCTTC
size: -; J: TRBJ1-2; D: -; V: TRBV6-5; CDR3: CASRRTPGGGYTF; DNA: TGTGCCAGCAGGAGGACTCCCGGCGGGGGCTACACCTTC
size: -; J: TRBJ1-2; D: -; V: TRBV4-1; CDR3: CASSQASRGGYGYTF; DNA: TGCGCCAGCAGCCAAGCATCGAGGGGTGGCTATGGCTACACCTTC
size: -; J: TRBJ1-1; D: -; V: TRBV5-1; CDR3: CASSLVPANTEAFF; DNA: TGCGCCAGCAGCTTGGTGCCAGCAAACACTGAAGCTTTCTTT
size: -; J: TRBJ2-4; D: -; V: TRBV6-2/TRBV6-3; CDR3: CASSPSSEKNIQYF; DNA: TGTGCCAGCAGTCCGTCTAGCGAGAAAAACATTCAGTACTTC
size: -; J: TRBJ2-6; D: -; V: TRBV4-3; CDR3: CASKPGSSGANVLTF; DNA: TGCGCCAGCAAGCCCGGGAGCTCTGGGGCCAACGTCCTGACTTTC
size: -; J: TRBJ1-3; D: -; V: TRBV11-2; CDR3: CASSLETGNTIYF; DNA: TGTGCCAGCAGCTTAGAAACGGGAAACACCATATATTTT
size: few; J: TRBJ1-2; D: -; V: TRBV19; CDR3: CASSPTAYGYTF; DNA: TGTGCCAGTAGTCCCACCGCGTATGGCTACACCTTC
size: -; J: TRBJ1-6; D: -; V: TRBV28; CDR3: CASNGSPLHF; DNA: TGTGCCAGCAACGGTTCACCCCTCCACTTT
size: -; J: TRBJ1-5; D: TRBD1; V: TRBV6-2/TRBV6-3; CDR3: CASSYRQGASLSNQPQHF; DNA: TGTGCCAGCAGTTATAGACAGGGGGCTAGTCTTAGCAATCAGCCCCAGCATTTT
size: -; J: TRBJ2-5; D: -; V: TRBV3-1/TRBV3-2; CDR3: CASSQAPRDARGQETQYF; DNA: TGTGCCAGCAGCCAAGCTCCCCGGGACGCGAGGGGGCAAGAGACCCAGTACTTC
size: -; J: TRBJ1-2; D: -; V: TRBV29-1; CDR3: CSVGSNYGYTF; DNA: TGCAGCGTCGGATCTAACTATGGCTACACCTTC
size: once; J: TRBJ2-3; D: TRBD1; V: TRBV28; CDR3: CASSTGGIALGSTDTQYF; DNA: TGTGCCAGCAGTACAGGGGGCATAGCCTTGGGTAGCACAGATACGCAGTATTTT
size: -; J: TRBJ2-2; D: -; V: TRBV7-9; CDR3: CASRSAGNTGELFF; DNA: TGTGCCAGCAGGTCGGCAGGGAACACCGGGGAGCTGTTTTTT